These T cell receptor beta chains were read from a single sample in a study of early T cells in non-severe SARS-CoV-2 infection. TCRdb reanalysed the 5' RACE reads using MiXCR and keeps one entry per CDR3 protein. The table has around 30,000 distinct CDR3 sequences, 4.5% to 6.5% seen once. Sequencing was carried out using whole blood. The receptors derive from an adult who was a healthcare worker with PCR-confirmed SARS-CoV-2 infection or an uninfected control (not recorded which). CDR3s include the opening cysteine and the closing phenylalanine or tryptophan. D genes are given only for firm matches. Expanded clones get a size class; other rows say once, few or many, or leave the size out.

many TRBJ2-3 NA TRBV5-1 CASSFSASTDTQYF TGCGCCAGCAGCTTCAGCGCAAGCACAGATACGCAGTATTTT
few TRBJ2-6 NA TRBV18 CASSELSGANVLTF TGTGCCAGCTCAGAGCTCTCTGGGGCCAACGTCCTGACTTTC
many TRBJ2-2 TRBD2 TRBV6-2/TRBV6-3 CASSPGLRETPGELFF TGTGCCAGCAGCCCAGGGTTGCGGGAGACTCCCGGGGAGCTGTTTTTT
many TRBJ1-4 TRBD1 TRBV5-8 CASSLGTGLGEKLFF TGTGCCAGCAGCTTGGGGACAGGGCTGGGGGAAAAACTGTTTTTT
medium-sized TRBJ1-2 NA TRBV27 CASKGTFSGYGYTF TGTGCCAGCAAGGGGACATTCTCGGGCTATGGCTACACCTTC
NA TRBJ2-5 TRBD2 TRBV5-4 CASSSERGYQETQYF TGTGCCAGCAGCTCAGAGCGGGGGTACCAAGAGACCCAGTACTTC
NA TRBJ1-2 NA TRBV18 CASSPTEIYRGYTF TGTGCCAGCTCACCGACAGAGATCTACAGGGGCTACACCTTC
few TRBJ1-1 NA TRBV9 CASSPQPILNTEAFF TGTGCCAGCAGCCCTCAGCCGATACTGAACACTGAAGCTTTCTTT
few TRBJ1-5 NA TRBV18 CASSPGRDSNQPQHF TGTGCCAGCTCACCGGGCAGGGATAGCAATCAGCCCCAGCATTTT
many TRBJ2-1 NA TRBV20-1 CSARGGQRSAGIRFF TGCAGTGCCCGCGGGGGACAGCGAAGTGCCGGGATTCGGTTCTTC
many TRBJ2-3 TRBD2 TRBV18 CASSPKTSGSGKDTQYF TGTGCCAGCTCACCGAAGACTAGCGGGAGTGGGAAAGATACGCAGTATTTT
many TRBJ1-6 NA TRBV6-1 CASSEAWGHSPLHF TGTGCCAGCAGTGAAGCGTGGGGACATTCACCCCTCCACTTT
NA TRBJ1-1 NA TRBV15 CATSRVGGRRLNTEAFF TGTGCCACCAGCAGAGTGGGGGGAAGGCGGTTGAACACTGAAGCTTTCTTT
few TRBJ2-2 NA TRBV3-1 CASSTGHTGELFF TGTGCCAGCAGTACCGGACATACCGGGGAGCTGTTTTTT
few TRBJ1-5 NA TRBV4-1 CASSQDGGGAEPQHF TGCGCCAGCAGCCAAGATGGGGGGGGCGCTGAGCCCCAGCATTTT
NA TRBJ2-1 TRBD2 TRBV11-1 CASRGIAGGPSEQFF TGTGCCAGCAGGGGAATCGCGGGAGGGCCGAGTGAGCAGTTCTTC
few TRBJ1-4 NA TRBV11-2 CASSLGHRNEKLFF TGTGCCAGCAGCCTGGGACACCGAAATGAAAAACTGTTTTTT
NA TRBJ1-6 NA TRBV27 CASSFQFNSPLHF TGTGCCAGCAGTTTCCAGTTCAATTCACCCCTCCACTTT
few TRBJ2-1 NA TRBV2 CASSEDGVLGNEQFF TGTGCCAGCAGTGAAGACGGGGTTTTGGGCAATGAGCAGTTCTTC
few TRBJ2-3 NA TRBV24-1 CATRTSGGPDTQYF TGTGCCACCAGGACTTCCGGAGGTCCAGATACGCAGTATTTT
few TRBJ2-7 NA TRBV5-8 CASSRDRPSYEQYF TGTGCCAGCAGCCGCGACAGGCCTTCCTACGAGCAGTACTTC
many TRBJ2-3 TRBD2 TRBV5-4 CASRQTSASTDTQYF TGTGCCAGCAGGCAGACTAGCGCCAGCACAGATACGCAGTATTTT
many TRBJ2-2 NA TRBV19 CASSQAGVRAGELFF TGTGCCAGTAGTCAAGCAGGGGTTCGGGCCGGGGAGCTGTTTTTT
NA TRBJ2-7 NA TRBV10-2 CASRAGTAEVQYF TGCGCCAGCAGGGCGGGGACAGCTGAGGTGCAGTACTTC
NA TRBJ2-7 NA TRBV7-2 CASSSSLGYEQYF TGTGCCAGCAGCTCCTCTTTGGGGTACGAGCAGTACTTC
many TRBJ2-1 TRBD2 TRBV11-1 CASSSRLAGELFF TGTGCCAGCAGCTCGCGACTAGCGGGAGAACTGTTCTTC
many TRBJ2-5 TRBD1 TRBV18 CASSQKPGQGAGETQYF TGTGCCAGCTCACAGAAACCCGGACAGGGGGCTGGAGAGACCCAGTACTTC
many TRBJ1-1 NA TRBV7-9 CASSLGGETEAFF TGTGCCAGCAGCTTAGGGGGGGAGACTGAAGCTTTCTTT
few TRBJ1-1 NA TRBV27 CASSLSPNREVGTEAFF TGTGCCAGCAGTTTATCTCCCAACAGGGAGGTTGGCACTGAAGCTTTCTTT
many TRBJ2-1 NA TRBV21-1 CASSLWALASGCRSPINEQFF TGTGCCAGCAGCTTGTGGGCTCTGGCTAGCGGGTGCCGGAGCCCTATCAATGAGCAGTTCTTC
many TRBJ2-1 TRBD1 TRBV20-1 CSASLLSGTGGLHEQFF TGCAGTGCTAGTCTCCTCTCCGGGACAGGGGGTTTGCATGAGCAGTTCTTC
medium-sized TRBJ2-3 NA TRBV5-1 CASSLAGGSTDTQYF TGCGCCAGCAGCTTGGCCGGCGGGAGCACAGATACGCAGTATTTT
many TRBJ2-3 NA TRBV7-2 CASSLGLRTADRKSDTQYF TGTGCCAGCAGCTTAGGATTAAGGACGGCCGACCGGAAGAGTGATACGCAGTATTTT
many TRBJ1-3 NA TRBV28 CASSRAGGNTIYF TGTGCCAGCAGTAGAGCTGGTGGAAACACCATATATTTT
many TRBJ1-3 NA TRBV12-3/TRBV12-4 CASVTISENTIYF TGTGCCAGCGTAACGATCTCTGAAAACACCATATATTTT
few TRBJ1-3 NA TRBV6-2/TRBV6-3 CASSWSRRHSGNTIYF TGTGCCAGCAGTTGGAGCAGGCGGCACTCTGGAAACACCATATATTTT
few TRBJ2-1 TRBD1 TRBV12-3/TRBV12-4 CASTWWETGTGPGNEQFF TGTGCCAGCACCTGGTGGGAAACCGGGACAGGCCCGGGGAATGAGCAGTTCTTC
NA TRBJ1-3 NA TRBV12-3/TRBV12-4 CATTANSGNTIYF TGTGCTACCACGGCAAACTCTGGAAACACCATATATTTT
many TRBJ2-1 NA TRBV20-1 CSARIPAEGNEQFF TGCAGTGCTAGAATACCCGCGGAGGGCAATGAGCAGTTCTTC
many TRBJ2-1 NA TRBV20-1 CSASNRLAPTYNEQFF TGCAGTGCTAGCAATCGGCTAGCGCCCACCTACAATGAGCAGTTCTTC
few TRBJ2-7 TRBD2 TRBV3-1 CASSPGLAGGGNEQYF TGTGCCAGCAGCCCCGGACTAGCGGGAGGAGGGAACGAGCAGTACTTC
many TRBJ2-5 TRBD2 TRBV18 CASSRRPGLATVETQYF TGTGCCAGCTCACGACGCCCGGGACTAGCGACTGTGGAGACCCAGTACTTC
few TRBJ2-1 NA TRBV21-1 CASSSRTSGRLPNEQFF TGTGCCAGCAGCTCCCGGACTAGCGGGAGATTACCTAATGAGCAGTTCTTC
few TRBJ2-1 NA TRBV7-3 CASSPFGGVGTEQFF TGTGCCAGCAGCCCCTTTGGGGGAGTTGGGACTGAGCAGTTCTTC
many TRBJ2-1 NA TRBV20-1 CSAGRDWSYGGNEQFF TGCAGTGCTGGCCGAGATTGGTCCTACGGGGGCAATGAGCAGTTCTTC
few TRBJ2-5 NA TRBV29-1 CSVGWGGETQYF TGCAGCGTTGGCTGGGGCGGAGAGACCCAGTACTTC
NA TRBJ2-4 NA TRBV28 CASSLLQTLAKNIQYF TGTGCCAGCAGTTTACTCCAGACCCTAGCCAAAAACATTCAGTACTTC
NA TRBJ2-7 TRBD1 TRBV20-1 CSATDRGHYEQYF TGCAGTGCTACGGACAGGGGACACTACGAGCAGTACTTC
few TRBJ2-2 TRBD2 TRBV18 CASSPPSGREAHTGELFF TGTGCCAGCTCACCACCGAGTGGGCGGGAGGCCCACACCGGGGAGCTGTTTTTT
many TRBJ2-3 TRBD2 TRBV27 CASSTRLAGGPKTQYF TGTGCCAGCAGTACACGCCTAGCGGGAGGGCCGAAGACGCAGTATTTT
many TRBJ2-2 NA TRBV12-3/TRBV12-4 CASSIIRAGGELFF TGTGCCAGCAGTATCATCCGGGCCGGGGGGGAGCTGTTTTTT
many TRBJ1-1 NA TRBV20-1 CSARDPIGGTEAFF TGCAGTGCTAGAGATCCCATCGGGGGCACTGAAGCTTTCTTT
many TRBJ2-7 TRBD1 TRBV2 CASSGDRGSYEQYF TGTGCCAGCAGTGGGGACAGGGGGTCCTACGAGCAGTACTTC
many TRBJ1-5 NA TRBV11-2 CASSLDQGQPQHF TGTGCCAGCAGCTTAGATCAGGGACAGCCCCAGCATTTT
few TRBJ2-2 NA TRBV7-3 CASSEFPGVNTGELFF TGTGCCAGCAGCGAATTCCCCGGGGTGAACACCGGGGAGCTGTTTTTT
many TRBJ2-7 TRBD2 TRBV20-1 CSPTGTSGRLGEQYF TGCAGTCCAACCGGGACTAGCGGGAGGTTAGGCGAGCAGTACTTC
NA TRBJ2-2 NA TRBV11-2 CASSYLQRTGELFF TGTGCCAGCAGCTACCTCCAACGGACCGGGGAGCTGTTTTTT
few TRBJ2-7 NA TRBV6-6 CASSYRGYEQYF TGTGCCAGCAGTTATCGTGGATACGAGCAGTACTTC
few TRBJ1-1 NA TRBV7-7 CASSLAQDTEAFF TGTGCCAGCAGCTTAGCTCAGGACACTGAAGCTTTCTTT
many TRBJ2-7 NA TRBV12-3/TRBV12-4 CASSLQGYEQYF TGTGCCAGCAGTCTACAGGGCTACGAGCAGTACTTC